The 17 T cell receptor beta chains below were found in one sample sequenced in a study of blood T cell repertoires in COVID-19. Clones were read by immunoSEQ multiplex PCR, and TCRdb kept only the in-frame ones, dropping some. The sample has about 280,000 clones, 85% to 90% seen once. Sequencing was done on a sample of peripheral blood. Receptor source: a human donor in a cohort sampled during active COVID-19.

The V gene is TRBV14, the J gene TRBJ1-1; 7 bases align to TRBD1. The CDR3 consists of 15 residues. J gave up 1 base and V 5 bases, and 7 bases lay outside the gene matches. Germline V gene lookup returns CDR1 SGHDN and CDR2 FVKESK. CDR3 bases: TGTGCCAGCAGCAGACAGGGTAAGGGGAACACTGAAGCTTTCTTT. Its translation is CASSRQGKGNTEAFF. Using reference TRBV14 and TRBJ1-1 for the parts outside the CDR3, the full variable domain is EAGVTQFPSHSVIEKGQTVTLRCDPISGHDNLYWYRRVMGKEIKFLLHFVKESKQDESGMPNNRFLAERTGGTYSTLKVQPAELEDSGVYFCASSRQGKGNTEAFFGQGTRLTVV.

The chain combines TRBV19 with TRBJ2-2; 11 positions match TRBD2. This CDR3 is built from 17 residues. Unmatched junction bases numbered 7, after V lost 3 bases and J lost 4 bases. Germline V CDR1 and CDR2: LNHDA, SQIVND (reference sequence). DNA for the CDR3: TGTGCCAGTAGTATTTCCCCCGGACTAGCGGGCACCGGGGAGCTGTTTTTT. This codes for CASSISPGLAGTGELFF.

The V gene is TRBV30, the J gene TRBJ2-7; 7 bases line up with TRBD2. V was clipped by 2 bases and J by 4 bases; unmatched bases: 5. The CDR3 consists of 13 residues. In germline, CDR1 is GTSNPN, CDR2 SVGIG (reference sequence). As DNA, the CDR3 is TGTGCCTGGAGTCGCGGGGGAGTTTACGAGCAGTACTTC. Translating it yields CAWSRGGVYEQYF.

The chain uses TRBV27 and TRBJ1-1, with TRBD1 matching 7 bases. Germline CDR1 reads MNHEY; CDR2 reads SMNVEV (reference sequence). CDR3 length equals 16 residues. The J segment lost 4 bases and the V segment lost 5 bases, leaving 13 bases of the junction unmatched. Written as DNA, the CDR3 is TGTGCCAGCAGTGATGGACAGGTGGGTACGGGCACTGAAGCTTTCTTT. Encoded protein: CASSDGQVGTGTEAFF.

This clone was counted between two and nine times. This chain joins TRBV21-1 and TRBJ2-1; no check of the table's D call, TRBD1, against the DNA was made. TRBV21-1 is assigned pseudogene status. The CDR3 loop spans 15 amino acids. CDR3 in amino acids: CASSETGGSCNEQFF. CDR3 sequence (DNA): TGTGCCAGCAGCGAAACAGGGGGCTCGTGCAATGAGCAGTTCTTC.

In DNA, the CDR3 is TGTGCCAGCTCACCAAGCCCCCCCAGGGGAACTAATGAAAAACTGTTTTTT. Its protein product is CASSPSPPRGTNEKLFF. The chain carries TRBV18 and TRBJ1-4; tentative D call: TRBD1 (6 bases). The V end was cut by 2 bases, the J end by 1 base, with 14 bases between. Germline V gives CDR1 KGHSH, CDR2 LQKENI. The CDR3 contains 17 residues.

This clone was seen only once. V gene TRBV19 combines with J gene TRBJ2-2; no firm D call. With 5 bases removed from V and 0 bases from J, the gap between germline ends came to 7 bases. CDR1 is LNHDA and CDR2 is SQIVND in the germline V gene (reference sequence). CDR3 length: 14 amino acids. CDR3 amino acids: CASSFISNTGELFF. In DNA form, the CDR3 reads TGTGCCAGTAGTTTTATTTCGAACACCGGGGAGCTGTTTTTT.

The chain recombines TRBV7-9 with TRBJ1-4; 9 nucleotides match TRBD1. Germline V gene sequence: CDR1 SEHNR, CDR2 FQNEAQ (reference sequence). The CDR3 runs to 14 residues. V lost 5 bases to trimming and J lost 8 bases; unmatched junction nucleotides: 6. CDR3 coding DNA: TGTGCCAGCAGCATCAGACAGGGGGGAGAAAAACTGTTTTTT. Translating it yields CASSIRQGGEKLFF. The full variable domain, with the rest looked up from reference TRBV7-9 and TRBJ1-4, is DTGVSQNPRHKITKRGQNVTFRCDPISEHNRLYWYRQTLGQGPEFLTYFQNEAQLEKSRLLSDRFSAERPKGSFSTLEIQRTEQGDSAMYLCASSIRQGGEKLFFGSGTQLSVL.

The chain employs TRBV10-3 and TRBJ1-4; D is unresolved. The CDR3 sequence is 14 residues long. Per germline, CDR1 ENHRY and CDR2 SYGVKD. V was cut by 3 bases and J by 5 bases, with 10 bases left in between. For the CDR3, the DNA is TGTGCCATCAGTGAAGGAGGGCCGAATGAAAAACTGTTTTTT. Protein product: CAISEGGPNEKLFF.

This rearrangement joins TRBV19 to TRBJ1-1; D is possibly TRBD1 (6 bases). The length of the CDR3 is 18 residues. The V end was cut by 4 bases, the J end by 1 base, with 22 bases between. The germline gives CDR1 LNHDA, CDR2 SQIVND (reference sequence). CDR3 protein: CASSKVRPGTRGNTEAFF. In DNA form, the CDR3 reads TGTGCCAGTAGTAAGGTCCGACCTGGGACCAGGGGGAACACTGAAGCTTTCTTT.

CDR3 residues: CAIGPSGNTEAFF. For the CDR3, the DNA is TGTGCCATCGGGCCCTCTGGCAACACTGAAGCTTTCTTT. V is TRBV10-3 and J is TRBJ1-1, with unresolved D. The CDR3 is 13 amino acids. Trimming left V 8 bases short and J 2 bases short, with 12 bases between. Per the germline V gene, CDR1 is ENHRY and CDR2 is SYGVKD.

The chain has TRBV6-5 and TRBJ2-5, with 12 bases identical to TRBD2. Germline V CDR1 and CDR2: MNHEY, SVGAGI. The CDR3 is 15 amino acids. With 8 bases clipped from V and 0 bases from J, the junction kept 4 bases outside the gene matches. The CDR3: CASSGLAGYQETQYF. The CDR3 DNA is TGTGCCAGCTCTGGACTAGCGGGATACCAAGAGACCCAGTACTTC.

The chain carries TRBV6-1 and TRBJ2-3; D not certain. Germline loops: CDR1 MNHNS, CDR2 SASEGT. This CDR3 contains 11 residues. V was cut by 5 bases and J by 13 bases, with 13 bases left in between. In DNA, the CDR3 is TGTGCCAGCAGTTCCCCGGTAGTTAAGTATTTT. Protein sequence: CASSSPVVKYF.

Points on this clone: Different DNA sequences within this sample yield the same CDR3. The genes are TRBV3-1 (or the pseudogene TRBV3-2) and TRBJ2-7; D call uncertain. This CDR3 comprises 13 residues. V shed 1 base and J shed 2 bases, with 6 bases lying between them. Germline V CDR1 and CDR2: LGHDT, YNNKEL (reference sequence). The CDR3 DNA follows: TGTGCCAGCAGCCAAGGGCAGACCTACGAGCAGTACTTC. This codes for CASSQGQTYEQYF.

The chain couples TRBV9 to TRBJ2-7, with D possibly matching TRBD2 (6 bases). CDR3 size: 15 residues. Deletions cut 0 bases from V and 4 bases from J, with 14 bases between. Germline loops: CDR1 SGDLS, CDR2 YYNGEE. CDR3 in amino acids: CASSVAASALYEQYF. The CDR3 DNA reads TGTGCCAGCAGCGTAGCTGCTAGCGCCTTATACGAGCAGTACTTC.

This chain connects TRBV5-1 to TRBJ2-1, with TRBD2 matching 13 bases. This CDR3 is built from 19 residues. Germline V gene lookup returns CDR1 SGHRS and CDR2 YFSETQ. With 3 bases clipped from V and 1 base from J, the junction kept 10 bases outside the gene matches. CDR3 region: CASSSGLAGVISSYNEQFF. The CDR3 DNA reads TGCGCCAGCAGCTCCGGACTAGCGGGAGTGATCTCATCCTACAATGAGCAGTTCTTC. The full variable domain, in which reference TRBV5-1 and TRBJ2-1 provide the parts outside the CDR3, is KAGVTQTPRYLIKTRGQQVTLSCSPISGHRSVSWYQQTPGQGLQFLFEYFSETQRNKGNFPGRFSGRQFSNSRSEMNVSTLELGDSALYLCASSSGLAGVISSYNEQFFGPGTRLTVL.

The rearrangement uses TRBV25-1 and TRBJ2-7; 10 positions agree with TRBD2. Per the germline V gene, CDR1 is MGHDK and CDR2 is SYGVNS. The ends lost 6 bases at V and 4 bases at J; junction bases unmatched: 6. This CDR3 is built from 14 residues. The CDR3 coding sequence is TGTGCCAGCAGGGGAGCGGGAGGGCCGTACGAGCAGTACTTC. Translation: CASRGAGGPYEQYF.